The table lists the clone carrying this TCR beta chain with a few counts. Its antigen is as yet unknown. Profiled with immunoSEQ multiplex PCR; TCRdb holds only in-frame clones, not every one. The sample lists some 180,000 clones; 85% to 95% were seen once. The data were taken from a study of T cell responses to AZD1222 COVID-19 vaccine. Study-level points and caveats: Mapped onto spike, vaccine-associated CD4 TCRs spanned it and were dominant at 160-218 and 743-854. Breadth and depth of Spike-specific TCRs rose after two AZD1222 doses. Baseline antibody screening turned up just six or seven seropositive AZD1222 recipients. It was only after the peak T cell response that any repertoires were sampled.

V lost 7 bases and J lost 5; bases outside the gene matches: 11. Germline V gene data show CDR1 as LNHDA and CDR2 as SQIVND (reference sequence). The CDR3 is 15 amino acids. This clonotype originated in an adult who received the AZD1222 COVID-19 vaccine. The chain has TRBV19 and TRBJ2-1; 7 bases are a match to TRBD1. The sample in question was peripheral blood, obtained 28 days after the second AZD1222 dose. The CDR3 DNA follows: TGTGCCAGTACCCTGGCGGCAGGGGGAAACAATGAGCAGTTCTTC. This translates into CASTLAAGGNNEQFF. The whole variable domain, filled in from reference TRBV19 and TRBJ2-1, reads DGGITQSPKYLFRKEGQNVTLSCEQNLNHDAMYWYRQDPGQGLRLIYYSQIVNDFQKGDIAEGYSVSREKKESFPLTVTSAQKNPTAFYLCASTLAAGGNNEQFFGPGTRLTVL.